Each of the 21 T cell receptor beta chains below was sequenced from the same sample in a study of blood T cell repertoires in COVID-19. Measured with immunoSEQ multiplex PCR; TCRdb has only the in-frame clones, and not every one. The sample includes roughly 250,000 clones, around 90% of them seen just once. Sequenced input: PBMCs or T cells enriched from blood (not recorded which). These receptors all come from a woman between 35 and 50 years old who had been exposed to COVID-19.

This chain connects TRBV30 to TRBJ2-5, with 7 bases fitting TRBD1. CDR1 GTSNPN and CDR2 SVGIG come from the germline V gene (reference sequence). The J segment lost 2 bases and the V segment lost 4 bases, leaving 4 bases of the junction unmatched. The CDR3 spans 13 residues. The CDR3 protein is CAWTGQVQETQYF. The CDR3 nucleotides read TGTGCCTGGACCGGACAGGTTCAAGAGACCCAGTACTTC.

The chain couples TRBV4-2 to TRBJ2-3, with 7 bases lining up with TRBD2. In germline, CDR1 is LGHNA, CDR2 YNFKEQ. This CDR3 region has 17 residues. J was trimmed by 0 bases and V by 5 bases; bases with no gene match: 11. The CDR3 bases are TGTGCCAGCAGCGTTCCGGGACTAAGCCCTAGCACAGATACGCAGTATTTT. Protein product: CASSVPGLSPSTDTQYF.

The count of this clone is one. This chain connects TRBV5-1 to TRBJ1-4, with D maybe TRBD1 (5 bases). Germline CDR1 reads SGHRS; CDR2 reads YFSETQ. The CDR3 runs 16 residues. V lost 0 bases and J lost 7, with 16 bases in between. The CDR3 DNA reads TGCGCCAGCAGCTTGGAATTCGCCAGGGTTGGTGAAAAACTGTTTTTT. Amino acids: CASSLEFARVGEKLFF.

The chain has TRBV24-1 and TRBJ1-5; no clear D. V shed 9 bases and J shed 0 bases, with 11 bases lying between them. The germline CDR1 and CDR2 sequences are KGHDR and SFDVKD. The CDR3 has 14 amino acids. This CDR3 reads CATSGLYSNQPQHF. CDR3 sequence (DNA): TGTGCCACCTCCGGACTTTATAGCAATCAGCCCCAGCATTTT.

CDR3 residues: CASSIRGQGPTNEKLFF. CDR3 DNA: TGTGCCAGTAGTATCCGGGGACAGGGTCCCACTAATGAAAAACTGTTTTTT. The rearrangement uses TRBV19 and TRBJ1-4, with 9 nucleotides matching TRBD1. From germline, CDR1 is LNHDA and CDR2 SQIVND (reference sequence). CDR3 length equals 17 residues. The trim removed 3 bases at V and 2 bases at J, leaving 7 bases unmatched.

In this sample, this clone turned up a few times. The chain employs TRBV12-5 and TRBJ2-1; D unclear. The CDR3 has 15 residues. Germline V lookup: CDR1 LGHNT, CDR2 FRNRAP. The ends were cut back, 7 bases at V and 3 bases at J, with 16 bases in the middle. CDR3 in DNA: TGTGCTAGTGCCCGCCCCACCGGAGACTACAATGAGCAGTTCTTC. This gives the protein CASARPTGDYNEQFF.

The chain is built from TRBV30 and TRBJ1-2; D is unclear. The CDR3 has 12 residues. V was shortened by 6 bases and J by 0 bases, with 8 bases between the two germline ends. Germline lookup yields CDR1 GTSNPN and CDR2 SVGIG (reference sequence). This CDR3 is CACGPSNYGYTF. The CDR3 DNA follows: TGTGCCTGCGGACCTTCTAACTATGGCTACACCTTC.

This sequence joins TRBV7-8 and TRBJ2-5; the D gene is possibly TRBD2 (6 bases). CDR3 length: 12 amino acids. Germline CDR1 and CDR2: SGHVS and FQNEAQ. Trimming left V 3 bases short and J 5 bases short, with 7 bases between. The CDR3 DNA reads as TGTGCCAGCAGCTTGAGCGGGGAGACCCAGTACTTC. This gives the protein CASSLSGETQYF.

In its sample, this clone was seen once. The gene calls are TRBV6-1 and TRBJ1-2; weak D call: TRBD1 (6 bases). Trimming pared 2 bases from V and 7 bases from J, leaving 11 bases between. Germline CDR1 reads MNHNS; CDR2 reads SASEGT. The CDR3 has 13 amino acids. The CDR3 loop is CASSEKWTAGYTF. The CDR3 nucleotides are TGTGCCAGCAGTGAAAAATGGACAGCTGGCTACACCTTC.

This clone came up a few times. The chain links TRBV4-2 to TRBJ2-2; 14 nucleotides align to TRBD2. Looked up from germline, CDR1 is LGHNA and CDR2 is YNFKEQ. The CDR3 loop spans 16 amino acids. The V and J ends lost 2 bases and 6 bases, in that order; junction bases with no gene match: 2. As DNA, the CDR3 is TGTGCCAGCAGCCAAAGGGGACTAGCGGGAGCCGGGGAGCTGTTTTTT. This encodes CASSQRGLAGAGELFF.

J is TRBJ2-1 and V is TRBV24-1; 8 bases line up with TRBD2. J gave up 1 base and V 4 bases, and 14 bases lay outside the gene matches. CDR3 length equals 19 residues. Germline CDR1 KGHDR, CDR2 SFDVKD. CDR3 bases: TGTGCCACCAGTGACCCGGGAGGGCCGGAGTTAGGGTCCTACAATGAGCAGTTCTTC. Its protein is CATSDPGGPELGSYNEQFF.

The genes are TRBV28 and TRBJ1-5, with unresolved D. This CDR3 is 19 amino acids long. The V end was cut by 7 bases, the J end by 2 bases, with 27 bases between. Germline V gene lookup returns CDR1 MDHEN and CDR2 SYDVKM. CDR3 region: CASISPPGSPTRGNQPQHF. The DNA of the CDR3 is TGTGCCAGCATATCTCCCCCCGGGAGCCCAACGAGGGGCAATCAGCCCCAGCATTTT.

This chain links TRBV11-2 with TRBJ1-6; maybe TRBD1 (5 bases). V lost 0 bases and J lost 6, with 12 bases in between. CDR1 and CDR2 from the germline V gene are SGHAT and FQNNGV. This CDR3 has 16 amino acids. CDR3 loop: CASSLEVRAVNSPLHF. The CDR3 bases are TGTGCCAGCAGCTTAGAAGTCAGGGCAGTTAATTCACCCCTCCACTTT.

The chain recombines TRBV28 with TRBJ1-2, with 9 positions matching TRBD1. Trimming removed 5 bases from V and 3 bases from J; junction bases left unmatched: 4. Per germline, CDR1 MDHEN and CDR2 SYDVKM. This CDR3 region has 14 residues. The DNA of the CDR3 is TGTGCCAGCAGTGACAGGGGGAAAGACTATGGCTACACCTTC. Residues: CASSDRGKDYGYTF.

The chain employs TRBV28 and TRBJ2-7, with D perhaps TRBD1 (5 bases). This CDR3 has 14 residues. The V gene lost 2 bases and the J gene lost 1 base, with 9 bases spanning the gap. CDR1 is MDHEN, CDR2 SYDVKM, per germline. CDR3 loop: CASSLGADSYEQYF. The CDR3 DNA follows: TGTGCCAGCAGTTTAGGGGCAGATTCCTACGAGCAGTACTTC.

The chain has TRBV2 and TRBJ2-7, with 8 bases fitting TRBD1. The length of the CDR3 is 13 residues. Looked up from germline, CDR1 is SNHLY and CDR2 is FYNNEI. V dropped 6 bases and J dropped 3; count of bases not matched to a gene: 4. CDR3 protein: CASRGDRGYEQYF. The DNA of the CDR3 is TGTGCCAGCAGGGGCGACAGGGGCTACGAGCAGTACTTC.

J is TRBJ1-1 and V is TRBV4-1; D gene uncertain. CDR3 length: 14 amino acids. V shed 6 bases and J shed 6 bases, with 17 bases lying between them. Germline CDR1 reads MGHRA; CDR2 reads YSYEKL. This CDR3 reads CASSYGSGNSEAFF. CDR3 DNA sequence: TGCGCCAGCAGTTACGGGAGTGGAAATTCTGAAGCTTTCTTT.

For this clone: At one boundary the junction diverges from the germline segment, which might be a read error. The rearrangement uses TRBV5-1 and TRBJ1-4; D is possibly TRBD1 (6 bases). In germline, CDR1 is SGHRS, CDR2 YFSETQ. This CDR3 comprises 17 residues. CDR3 in DNA: TGTGCCAGCAGCTTAAACAGTAGGGGGGGTGATACGGAAAAACTGTTTTTT. This encodes CASSLNSRGGDTEKLFF. Filled out from reference TRBV5-1 and TRBJ1-4, the complete variable domain reads KAGVTQTPRYLIKTRGQQVTLSCSPISGHRSVSWYQQTPGQGLQFLFEYFSETQRNKGNFPGRFSGRQFSNSRSEMNVSTLELGDSALYLCASSLNSRGGDTEKLFFGSGTQLSVL.

The rearrangement uses TRBV3-1 (or the pseudogene TRBV3-2) and TRBJ2-3, with a tentative D call TRBD1 (5 bases). This CDR3 is built from 19 residues. Germline V gene lookup returns CDR1 LGHDT and CDR2 YNNKEL (reference sequence). Trimming shortened V by 0 bases and J by 0 bases, and 19 bases separated the two germline ends. This chain's CDR3 is CASSQEKGRPFPSTDTQYF. Here the CDR3 DNA reads TGTGCCAGCAGCCAAGAGAAGGGGCGACCATTTCCTAGCACAGATACGCAGTATTTT.

The chain couples TRBV29-1 to TRBJ2-2, with TRBD1 matching over 10 bases. J gave up 5 bases and V 6 bases, and 12 bases lay outside the gene matches. Per germline, CDR1 SQVTM and CDR2 ANQGSEA. The CDR3 spans 16 residues. CDR3 loop: CSVGRRDRGFTGELFF. The CDR3 bases are TGCAGCGTAGGGAGACGGGACAGGGGCTTTACCGGGGAGCTGTTTTTT.

The V and J genes are TRBV7-8 and TRBJ1-2; D not certain. Between the trimmed V and J ends, which lost 5 bases and 1 base, there was a span of 11 bases. Germline V gives CDR1 SGHVS, CDR2 FQNEAQ. CDR3 size: 14 residues. CDR3 residues: CASSALWLNYGYTF. In DNA form, the CDR3 reads TGTGCCAGCAGCGCCCTTTGGCTTAACTATGGCTACACCTTC. The entire variable domain, with the rest obtained from reference TRBV7-8 and TRBJ1-2, is as follows: GAGVSQSPRYKVAKRGQDVALRCDPISGHVSLFWYQQALGQGPEFLTYFQNEAQLDKSGLPSDRFFAERPEGSVSTLKIQRTQQEDSAVYLCASSALWLNYGYTFGSGTRLTVV.